A selection of T cell receptor beta chains follows, all from one sample in a study of T-cell memory formation after mild COVID-19. TCRdb re-derived calls from the 5' RACE reads in MiXCR, one entry per CDR3 protein. The sample carries 450,000 or so distinct CDR3 sequences, about 23% recorded once. Sample: PBMCs or a T cell subset sorted from them (not recorded which). The receptor source for this set is an adult woman who had mild COVID-19 (a few samples of this study predate the infection). Cell type and time point are not known. Each CDR3 is given with its conserved first and last residue. A D gene is named only where the DNA matches it firmly. Clone size is shown for a subset of rows, as once, few, many or a class of expanded clone.

clone size,V gene,D gene,J gene,CDR3 protein,CDR3 DNA
NA,TRBV6-1,NA,TRBJ2-6,CATRRGTLAGGANVLTF,TGTGCCACCCGGCGTGGGACTTTGGCGGGTGGGGCCAACGTCCTGACTTTC
few,TRBV30,TRBD1,TRBJ1-5,CAWSVLTGGGQPQHF,TGTGCCTGGAGTGTGTTGACAGGGGGTGGTCAGCCCCAGCATTTT
NA,TRBV7-2,TRBD2,TRBJ2-7,CASSLEGLAGDEQYF,TGTGCCAGCAGCTTAGAGGGACTAGCGGGAGACGAGCAGTACTTC
few,TRBV7-3,NA,TRBJ2-2,CASSFDLDTGELFF,TGTGCCAGCAGCTTCGACCTAGACACCGGGGAGCTGTTTTTT
once,TRBV12-3/TRBV12-4,TRBD2,TRBJ2-7,CASSSTSGRTYYEQYF,TGTGCCAGCAGCTCGACTAGCGGGAGGACTTACTACGAGCAGTACTTC
NA,TRBV14,NA,TRBJ2-1,CASSPLGGGDYNEQFF,TGTGCCAGCAGCCCCCTCGGTGGGGGCGACTACAATGAGCAGTTCTTC
few,TRBV6-2/TRBV6-3,TRBD2,TRBJ2-7,CASRRGLARSYEQYF,TGTGCCAGCAGACGGGGACTAGCGCGTTCCTACGAGCAGTACTTC
few,TRBV2,NA,TRBJ1-4,CASSEGGLREKLFF,TGTGCCAGCAGCGAGGGGGGTCTGAGAGAAAAACTGTTTTTT
NA,TRBV15,TRBD1,TRBJ1-5,CATSRTGIRGSVNEPQHF,TGTGCCACCAGCAGGACAGGGATTCGCGGGTCAGTCAATGAGCCCCAGCATTTT
NA,TRBV12-3/TRBV12-4,TRBD1,TRBJ1-2,CASSRGQGARSGYTF,TGTGCCAGCAGTAGGGGACAGGGGGCGCGAAGCGGCTACACCTTC